A single sample gave rise to the 8 T cell receptor beta chains below, sequenced in a study of blood T cell repertoires in COVID-19. Generated by immunoSEQ multiplex PCR, the TCRdb table keeps only in-frame clones and is missing some. The table includes 95,000 to 110,000 clones, approximately 83% detected once. Specimen: peripheral blood. These receptor sequences come from a woman older than 75 with active or convalescent COVID-19.

This clone has only one observation. This chain connects TRBV7-9 to TRBJ2-2; no firm D call. This CDR3 has 14 amino acids. Trimming pared 3 bases from V and 3 bases from J, leaving 8 bases between. In germline, CDR1 is SEHNR, CDR2 FQNEAQ (reference sequence). DNA of the CDR3: TGTGCCAGCAGCTTTTCTACTGACACCGGGGAGCTGTTTTTT. This sequence encodes CASSFSTDTGELFF.

This rearrangement joins TRBV28 to TRBJ1-5; D unclear. V lost 5 bases and J 11 bases, leaving 19 bases between the germline ends. This CDR3 is built from 14 residues. CDR1 and CDR2 (germline): MDHEN, SYDVKM. DNA for the CDR3: TGTGCCAGCAGTCCAGAGAGGGAACTCCGGTCCCAGCATTTT. It specifies CASSPERELRSQHF.

The J gene is TRBJ2-5, the V gene TRBV2; 7 bases align to TRBD2. The CDR3 is 15 amino acids. Trimming took 1 base from V and 5 from J; bases not matched to a gene: 7. Germline CDR1 SNHLY, CDR2 FYNNEI. CDR3 protein: CASSEGQRGLETQYF. CDR3 in DNA: TGTGCCAGCAGTGAAGGACAGCGGGGATTGGAGACCCAGTACTTC.

The V call is TRBV28, the J call TRBJ1-5, with D maybe TRBD1 (5 bases). V lost 4 bases and J lost 5, with 21 bases in between. Germline V lookup: CDR1 MDHEN, CDR2 SYDVKM. This CDR3 contains 17 residues. CDR3: CASSSPGTHGRDQPQHF. The CDR3, as DNA: TGTGCCAGCAGTTCCCCGGGGACTCACGGTCGGGATCAGCCCCAGCATTTT.

The chain carries TRBV7-9 and TRBJ1-2; weak D call: TRBD1 (6 bases). Deletions cut 5 bases from V and 8 bases from J, with 12 bases between. This CDR3 region has 12 residues. CDR1 and CDR2 from the germline V gene are SEHNR and FQNEAQ (reference sequence). The CDR3 reads CASSPNREGYTF. The CDR3 nucleotides are TGTGCCAGCAGCCCGAACAGGGAGGGCTACACCTTC.

The chain uses TRBV4-1 and TRBJ1-4, with a tentative D call TRBD1 (6 bases). V lost 3 bases and J lost 7, with 21 bases in between. The CDR3 length is 17 residues. CDR1 and CDR2 (germline): MGHRA, YSYEKL. CDR3 sequence reads: CASSQRYSGTNFEKLFF. CDR3 nucleotide sequence: TGCGCCAGCAGCCAGCGTTACTCCGGGACAAACTTTGAAAAACTGTTTTTT.

This clone was seen just once. The genes are TRBV2 and TRBJ2-5; D might be TRBD2 (5 bases). Germline assignment: CDR1 SNHLY and CDR2 FYNNEI. This CDR3 has 13 residues. Trimming stripped 5 bases from V and 0 bases from J, with 7 bases between. The CDR3 region has the DNA TGTGCCAGCAGTCGGGATTACCAAGAGACCCAGTACTTC. As protein: CASSRDYQETQYF.

The rearrangement links TRBV11-1 to TRBJ1-2; D is uncertain. V lost 5 bases, J lost 8 bases, and 12 bases lay in between. Looked up from germline, CDR1 is SGHAT and CDR2 is FQDESV (reference sequence). CDR3 length: 12 residues. This CDR3 reads CASSPEGYGYTF. CDR3 DNA sequence: TGTGCCAGCAGCCCGGAGGGCTACGGCTACACCTTC. The full variable domain, its missing parts supplied by reference TRBV11-1 and TRBJ1-2, is EAEVAQSPRYKITEKSQAVAFWCDPISGHATLYWYRQILGQGPELLVQFQDESVVDDSQLPKDRFSAERLKGVDSTLKIQPAELGDSAMYLCASSPEGYGYTFGSGTRLTVV.